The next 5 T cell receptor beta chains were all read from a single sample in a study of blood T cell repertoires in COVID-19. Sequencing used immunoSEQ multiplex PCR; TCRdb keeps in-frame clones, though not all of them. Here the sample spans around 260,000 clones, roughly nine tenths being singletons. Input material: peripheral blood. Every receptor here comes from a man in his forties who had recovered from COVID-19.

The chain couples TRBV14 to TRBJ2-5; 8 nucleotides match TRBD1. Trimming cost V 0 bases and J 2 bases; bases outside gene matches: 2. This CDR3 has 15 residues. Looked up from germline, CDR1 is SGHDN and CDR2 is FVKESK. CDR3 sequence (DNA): TGTGCCAGCAGCCAAGAAGGGACAGGACAAGAGACCCAGTACTTC. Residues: CASSQEGTGQETQYF.

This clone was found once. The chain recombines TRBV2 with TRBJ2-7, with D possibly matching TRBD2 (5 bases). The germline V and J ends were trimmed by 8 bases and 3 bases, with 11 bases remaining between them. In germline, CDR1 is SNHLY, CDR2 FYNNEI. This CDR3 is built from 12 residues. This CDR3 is CASLRAIYEQYF. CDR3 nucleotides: TGTGCCAGCTTGCGGGCGATCTACGAGCAGTACTTC.

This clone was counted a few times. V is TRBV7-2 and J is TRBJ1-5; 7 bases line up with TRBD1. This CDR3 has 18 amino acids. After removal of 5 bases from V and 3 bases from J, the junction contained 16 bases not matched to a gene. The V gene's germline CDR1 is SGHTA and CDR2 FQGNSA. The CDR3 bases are TGTGCCAGCAGCGCCTCCGCCCGAGGACAGGCCCCCAATCAGCCCCAGCATTTT. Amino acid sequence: CASSASARGQAPNQPQHF.

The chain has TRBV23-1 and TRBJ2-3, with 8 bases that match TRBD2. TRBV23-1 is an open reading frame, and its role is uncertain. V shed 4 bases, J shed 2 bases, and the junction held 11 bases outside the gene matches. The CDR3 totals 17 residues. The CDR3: CASSPSGASGLTDTQYF. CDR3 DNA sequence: TGCGCCAGCAGTCCCAGCGGGGCTAGCGGGCTCACAGATACGCAGTATTTT.

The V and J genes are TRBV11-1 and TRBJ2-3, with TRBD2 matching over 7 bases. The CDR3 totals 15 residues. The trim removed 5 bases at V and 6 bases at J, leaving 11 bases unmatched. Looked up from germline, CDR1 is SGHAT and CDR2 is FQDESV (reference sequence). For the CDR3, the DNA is TGTGCCAGCAGCCTTGCGGGGGAGGTTTCGGATACGCAGTATTTT. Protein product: CASSLAGEVSDTQYF.